This T cell receptor (beta chain) came from a study of shared clonotypes between healthy human individuals. About this clone: This sequence may be a read error, since a much larger clone differs from it by one base. Distinct nucleotide sequences in the sample also encode this CDR3.

There are 16 residues in the CDR3. J gave up 4 bases and V 0 bases, and 2 bases lay outside the gene matches. Germline loops: CDR1 SGHRS, CDR2 YFSETQ. Sequenced by immunoSEQ multiplex PCR; TCRdb stores in-frame clones only, minus some. Of about 1.1 million clones in the sample, 78% were seen once. Sequencing used memory CD4+ T cells from PBMCs. Subset indicated: CD45RA-negative fraction. This chain joins TRBV5-1 and TRBJ2-2; the match to TRBD2 covers 11 bases. This sequence originates from a man aged 18 to 30 in good health. Some clones in this sample may be carry-over from other donors' samples. The CDR3 coding sequence is TGCGCCAGCAGCTTGGCTGGGACTAGCGGCACCGGGGAGCTGTTTTTT. This encodes CASSLAGTSGTGELFF. Looking up the rest from reference TRBV5-1 and TRBJ2-2 gives the full variable domain: KAGVTQTPRYLIKTRGQQVTLSCSPISGHRSVSWYQQTPGQGLQFLFEYFSETQRNKGNFPGRFSGRQFSNSRSEMNVSTLELGDSALYLCASSLAGTSGTGELFFGEGSRLTVL.